The text below deals with one TCR beta chain. The source of the sample is a study of blood T cells in healthy people across ages. With a J-beta primer mix and a sample-barcoded 5' primer, a second PCR ran about 7 to 12 cycles. With 12 random nucleotides, a template-switch adaptor tagged each individual cDNA molecule. Using its own MiXCR run on the 5' RACE reads, TCRdb lists one record per CDR3 protein. Among around 1,500,000 distinct CDR3 sequences listed, about 30% were seen once. Every donor contributed about 10 milliliters of peripheral blood by blood draw. Samples had at least 7 million PBMCs isolated from them. Sequenced input: blood. This clonotype originated in a woman in her thirties in good health.

CDR3 in amino acids: CATKPFYEQYF. CDR3 nucleotides: TGTGCCACCAAGCCCTTCTACGAGCAGTACTTC. The chain carries TRBV15 and TRBJ2-7; D is uncertain. Trimming removed 7 bases at V and 3 bases at J, with 7 bases between. Germline-derived CDR1 and CDR2 are LNHNV and YYDKDF (reference sequence). This CDR3 spans 11 amino acids. The full variable domain, rest sourced from reference TRBV15 and TRBJ2-7, is DAMVIQNPRYQVTQFGKPVTLSCSQTLNHNVMYWYQQKSSQAPKLLFHYYDKDFNNEADTPDNFQSRRPNTSFCFLDIRSPGLGDTAMYLCATKPFYEQYFGPGTRLTVT.